The 21 T cell receptor beta chains in this list originate from one sample, sequenced in a study of T-cell reconstitution after alpha-beta-depleted transplantation in children. Construction of the TCRbeta library involved unique molecular identifiers. TCRdb reprocessed the PCR reads with MiXCR, giving one entry per CDR3 protein. This table holds 450,000 to 600,000 distinct CDR3 sequences, over 9.5% found once. Here the sequenced sample was PBMCs, taken before TCRalphabeta/CD19-depleted stem cell transplant. All receptors come from a child younger than 10 with inherited bone marrow failure, due to receive a stem cell transplant.

This clonotype came up many times. The genes are TRBV27 and TRBJ2-2, with 8 bases matching TRBD1. The CDR3 loop spans 13 amino acids. Germline V gene sequence: CDR1 MNHEY, CDR2 SMNVEV (reference sequence). V was pared by 6 bases and J by 9 bases, with 6 bases of the junction left unmatched. CDR3: CASSRQGTRELFF. As DNA, the CDR3 is TGTGCCAGCAGCCGACAGGGGACTCGGGAGCTGTTTTTT.

This clonotype has ten or more counts. An end of the junction does not agree with germline; a read error may underlie this. The V and J genes are TRBV7-7 and TRBJ2-1; D ambiguous. This CDR3 contains 13 residues. Per germline, CDR1 SSHAT and CDR2 FNYEAQ (reference sequence). The CDR3 loop reads CASSYRASNEQFF. For the CDR3, the DNA is TGTGCTAGCAGCTACCGGGCTAGCAATGAGCAGTTCTTC.

The gene calls are TRBV5-4 and TRBJ2-2, with 11 bases identical to TRBD2. Germline CDR1 and CDR2: SGHNT and YYREEE (reference sequence). The V segment lost 0 bases and the J segment 6 bases; nucleotides outside the gene matches: 4. CDR3 length: 16 amino acids. CDR3 sequence (DNA): TGTGCCAGCAGCTTGGCTCTAGCGGGAGGCCCCGGGGAGCTGTTTTTT. Protein product: CASSLALAGGPGELFF.

The rearrangement uses TRBV29-1 and TRBJ2-7; tentatively, D is TRBD2 (6 bases). The CDR3 extends over 13 amino acids. Trimming took 6 bases from V and 0 from J, leaving 12 bases between them. CDR1 is SQVTM and CDR2 is ANQGSEA in the germline V gene. CDR3 sequence: CSVPLGSSYEQYF. Here the CDR3 DNA reads TGCAGCGTGCCTCTCGGGAGCTCCTACGAGCAGTACTTC.

This clonotype has just a few counts. The chain has TRBV30 and TRBJ2-1; 11 positions agree with TRBD2. Per the germline V gene, CDR1 is GTSNPN and CDR2 is SVGIG (reference sequence). Trimming took 0 bases from V and 8 from J; bases not matched to a gene: 12. There are 17 residues in the CDR3. The CDR3 nucleotides are TGTGCCTGGAGTGTACGCATAGCGGGAGGGCCCCTGTATGAGCAGTTCTTC. Translation: CAWSVRIAGGPLYEQFF.

At least ten counts were recorded for this clonotype. V gene TRBV18 combines with J gene TRBJ1-2, with D perhaps matching TRBD1 (5 bases). CDR1 KGHSH and CDR2 LQKENI come from the germline V gene. V was cut by 2 bases and J by 2 bases, with 12 bases left in between. This CDR3 comprises 15 residues. CDR3 residues: CASSPLSGTNYGYTF. In nucleotides, the CDR3 is TGTGCCAGCTCACCATTATCAGGGACCAACTATGGCTACACCTTC.

This clonotype has a count of ten or more. CDR3 loop: CAITVAIGGRRGEKLFF. The CDR3 DNA is TGTGCCATCACCGTTGCCATTGGGGGGAGGAGAGGGGAAAAACTGTTTTTT. V and J are TRBV10-3 and TRBJ1-4; a possible D gene is TRBD1 (5 bases). Trimming took 7 bases from V and 8 from J, leaving 26 bases between them. Germline CDR1 reads ENHRY; CDR2 reads SYGVKD. CDR3 length: 17 residues.

There are many counts of this clonotype. The chain uses TRBV27 and TRBJ2-1, with D maybe TRBD2 (6 bases). Per germline, CDR1 MNHEY and CDR2 SMNVEV (reference sequence). V was cut by 11 bases and J by 5 bases, with 16 bases left in between. The length of the CDR3 is 13 residues. The CDR3 region is CASRWRGDNEQFF. CDR3 DNA sequence: TGTGCCTCTCGGTGGCGGGGAGACAATGAGCAGTTCTTC.

This clonotype was seen repeatedly, ten times or more. Here the CDR3 DNA reads TGCGCCAGCAGACTTGGGACTAGCGAGCAGTTCTTC. Encoded protein: CASRLGTSEQFF. The chain joins TRBV5-1 to TRBJ2-1; 9 bases are shared with TRBD2. Unmatched junction bases numbered 4, after V lost 5 bases and J lost 10 bases. The CDR3 has 12 residues. Germline loops: CDR1 SGHRS, CDR2 YFSETQ.

This clonotype was seen many times. The rearrangement links TRBV10-2 to TRBJ1-1; no reliable D call. The CDR3 sequence is 12 residues long. In germline, CDR1 is WSHSY, CDR2 SAAADI. V was trimmed by 8 bases and J by 6 bases, leaving 13 bases between them. Written as DNA, the CDR3 is TGCGCCAGCTGGGGAGGAGCGTCTGAAGCTTTCTTT. This translates into CASWGGASEAFF.

This clonotype was counted only a few times. The chain uses TRBV10-3 and TRBJ2-7; D may be TRBD1 or TRBD2 (5 bases each). V was shortened by 8 bases and J by 5 bases, with 7 bases between the two germline ends. The germline V gene encodes CDR1 ENHRY and CDR2 SYGVKD. This CDR3 comprises 10 residues. This CDR3 reads CAIGGHEQYF. CDR3 sequence (DNA): TGTGCCATCGGGGGTCACGAGCAGTACTTC.

This clonotype came up many times. This sequence joins TRBV4-2 and TRBJ1-1, with 8 nucleotides matching TRBD1. CDR3 length: 18 residues. Losses at the gene ends were 5 bases for V and 0 bases for J; bases not matched to a gene: 14. Germline CDR1 is LGHNA and CDR2 is YNFKEQ. DNA of the CDR3: TGTGCCAGCAGCTTAAGTCTCAGGGGGCCGTTGATGAACACTGAAGCTTTCTTT. This translates into CASSLSLRGPLMNTEAFF.

This clonotype was seen ten or more times. The chain carries TRBV20-1 and TRBJ2-4; TRBD2 aligns across 7 bases. The CDR3 loop spans 12 amino acids. In germline, CDR1 is DFQATT, CDR2 SNEGSKA (reference sequence). The V segment lost 5 bases and the J segment 8 bases; nucleotides outside the gene matches: 6. CDR3 bases: TGCAGTGCTGGGGAGGGCCTAGACATTCAGTACTTC. Protein sequence: CSAGEGLDIQYF.

The sample holds a few counts of this clonotype. CDR3 amino acids: CSARWFGTNHNEQFF. The CDR3 nucleotides read TGCAGTGCTAGATGGTTCGGGACTAATCACAATGAGCAGTTCTTC. The rearrangement joins TRBV20-1 to TRBJ2-1, with 7 bases lining up with TRBD2. The CDR3 runs to 15 residues. Trimming removed 2 bases from V and 5 bases from J; junction bases left unmatched: 9. Per germline, CDR1 DFQATT and CDR2 SNEGSKA (reference sequence).

This clonotype was seen repeatedly, ten times or more. This rearrangement joins TRBV12-3 or TRBV12-4 to TRBJ1-2; D unclear. CDR3 length equals 13 residues. V shed 3 bases and J shed 1 base, with 6 bases lying between them. CDR3 nucleotide sequence: TGTGCCAGCAGTTTGACGAGTAACTATGGCTACACCTTC. This sequence encodes CASSLTSNYGYTF.

The chain couples TRBV30 to TRBJ2-3; 7 bases align to TRBD1. Germline assignment: CDR1 GTSNPN and CDR2 SVGIG (reference sequence). The CDR3 is 14 amino acids. With 5 bases clipped from V and 1 base from J, the junction kept 6 bases outside the gene matches. For the CDR3, the DNA is TGTGCCTGGCCTCCGGGACAGCGCACAGATACGCAGTATTTT. Translated: CAWPPGQRTDTQYF.

This clonotype has at least ten counts. The V and J genes are TRBV29-1 and TRBJ2-5; perhaps TRBD2 as D (6 bases). This CDR3 is built from 13 residues. CDR1 and CDR2 from the germline V gene are SQVTM and ANQGSEA. The V gene lost 6 bases and the J gene lost 5 bases, with 16 bases spanning the gap. This chain's CDR3 is CSVPGGTWETQYF. CDR3 DNA sequence: TGCAGCGTCCCAGGCGGGACGTGGGAGACCCAGTACTTC.

This clonotype has ten or more counts. The rearrangement joins TRBV6-5 to TRBJ1-2; D possibly corresponds to TRBD1 (5 bases). V was trimmed by 2 bases and J by 8 bases, leaving 15 bases between them. The CDR3 is 14 amino acids. CDR1 MNHEY and CDR2 SVGAGI come from the germline V gene. The CDR3 bases are TGTGCCAGCAGTTACGCGGGACCGCGCAGGGGCTACACCTTC. Residues: CASSYAGPRRGYTF.

In this sample, this clonotype turned up many times. The chain couples TRBV5-6 to TRBJ1-6, with D unresolved. V lost 4 bases, J lost 7 bases, and 12 bases lay in between. The CDR3 has 14 residues. In germline, CDR1 is SGHDT, CDR2 YYEEEE. The CDR3 region is CASSGGQPNSPLHF. CDR3 sequence (DNA): TGTGCCAGCAGCGGTGGTCAGCCCAATTCACCCCTCCACTTT.

This clonotype was detected a few times. The chain couples TRBV7-2 to TRBJ2-2; D is tentatively TRBD1 or TRBD2 (5 bases each). The V end was cut by 4 bases, the J end by 4 bases, with 16 bases between. Germline V lookup: CDR1 SGHTA, CDR2 FQGNSA. CDR3 length equals 16 residues. DNA of the CDR3: TGTGCCAGCAGCTCCCTCCGTGGGACCACCACCGGGGAGCTGTTTTTT. It encodes CASSSLRGTTTGELFF.

As concerns this clonotype: A much bigger clone sits one base away, suggesting this may be a read error. The chain has TRBV12-3 or TRBV12-4 and TRBJ2-1; D is undetermined. This CDR3 spans 12 amino acids. Trimming took off 8 bases at V and 7 bases at J, with 12 bases between the two ends. The CDR3 DNA sequence: TGTGCCAGCGGGCAGAGATTAAATGAGCAGTTCTTC. Its protein product is CASGQRLNEQFF.